This T cell receptor (beta chain) was captured by sequencing in a study of blood T cell repertoires in COVID-19. Libraries were prepared by immunoSEQ multiplex PCR; TCRdb keeps only in-frame clonotypes and omits some of them. This repertoire shows 250,000 to 300,000 clones, roughly nine tenths found once; its top ten account for about 12%. Germline CDR1 SGHVS, CDR2 FNYEAQ. This CDR3 contains 14 residues. Trimming left V 5 bases short and J 0 bases short, with 9 bases between. This receptor was identified in a woman in her twenties or thirties with COVID-19, enrolled during active disease. The chain combines TRBV7-6 with TRBJ2-3, with unresolved D. Material for sequencing was peripheral blood. CDR3 sequence: CASSPLSSTDTQYF. DNA of the CDR3: TGTGCCAGCAGCCCCCTATCGAGCACAGATACGCAGTATTTT.